This record concerns one T cell receptor beta chain sequence. No antigen is known for it. This sample was included in a study of T cells in Graves' hyperthyroidism and ophthalmopathy. It was RNA transcripts that yielded the amplified TCR beta CDR3 regions. First-round RT-PCR of the TCR CDR3 relied on the HTBI primer set. TCRdb reprocessed the multiplex PCR reads via MiXCR and lists one record per CDR3 protein. The sample shows around 450,000 distinct CDR3 sequences, around 14% of them seen only once. Exclusion followed for patients with uncontrolled infection, other autoimmune disease, pregnancy or lactation. General study results and limits: By a 13 V-J model, ophthalmopathy was set apart from stable hyperthyroidism. The majority of expanded thyroid clonotypes above 0.001 also appeared in blood.

Sample: blood. The origin of this receptor is a woman aged 18-29 years with Graves' hyperthyroidism.

The CDR3 DNA follows: TGTGCCAGCAGTGCCCCTGGGAGTAAGCCGTATGGCTACACCTTC. Its translation is CASSAPGSKPYGYTF. V usage is TRBV12-3 or TRBV12-4 and J usage is TRBJ1-2; D unclear. V lost 5 bases to trimming and J lost 5 bases, with 18 bases between them. This CDR3 contains 15 residues.